This T cell receptor (beta chain) comes out of a study of CD8 T cells in ankylosing spondylitis. Overall study findings and caveats: The study identified a TCR beta motif of eight highly homologous variants that appeared characteristic of ankylosing spondylitis blood. Disease-linked clones reportedly concentrated significantly in matched ankylosing spondylitis synovial fluid. Peripheral blood held disease-linked clones only at relatively low frequency, and these were CD8+.

Researchers built TCR beta libraries using quantitative 5'-RACE with molecular barcodes. Each CDR3 protein gets one entry after TCRdb re-called the 5' RACE reads with MiXCR. The table shows roughly 120,000 distinct CDR3 sequences, with around 7% occurring only once. This CDR3 is built from 15 residues. Trimming cost V 4 bases and J 7 bases; bases outside gene matches: 10. Germline CDR1 and CDR2: SGHDT and YYEEEE. This clonotype appeared many times. The antigen remains unidentified. The source is a male donor with ankylosing spondylitis or in good health (not recorded which). Input material: blood, either unsorted or a sorted T cell fraction (not recorded which). The chain recombines TRBV5-6 with TRBJ2-4, with 8 positions matching TRBD1. The CDR3 spells CASSPGQVSRNIQYF. DNA for the CDR3: TGTGCCAGCAGCCCGGGACAGGTCTCCAGGAACATTCAGTACTTC.